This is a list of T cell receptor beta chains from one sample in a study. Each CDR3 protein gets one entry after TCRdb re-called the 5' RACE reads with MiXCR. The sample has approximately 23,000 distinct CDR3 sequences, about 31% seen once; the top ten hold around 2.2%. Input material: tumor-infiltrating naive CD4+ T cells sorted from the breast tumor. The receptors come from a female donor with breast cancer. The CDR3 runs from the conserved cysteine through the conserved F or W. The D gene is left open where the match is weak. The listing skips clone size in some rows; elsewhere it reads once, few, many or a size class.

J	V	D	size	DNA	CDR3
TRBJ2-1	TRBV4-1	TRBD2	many	TGCGCCAGCAGCCAAGATTTACTAGCGGGACCATCCTACAATGAGCAGTTCTTC	CASSQDLLAGPSYNEQFF
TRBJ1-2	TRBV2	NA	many	TGTGCCAGCAGTGTTACTCGCGGGCAGCCGGAGGGCTACACCTTC	CASSVTRGQPEGYTF
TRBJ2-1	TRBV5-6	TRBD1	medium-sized	TGTGCCAGCAGCTTTTGGACAGGGTACAATGAGCAGTTCTTC	CASSFWTGYNEQFF
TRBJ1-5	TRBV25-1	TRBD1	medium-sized	TGTGCCAGCAGTCCGCCCGGGACAGATAATCAGCCCCAGCATTTT	CASSPPGTDNQPQHF
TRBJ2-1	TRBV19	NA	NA	TGTGCCAGTAGTATAGCTTATGAGCAGTTCTTC	CASSIAYEQFF
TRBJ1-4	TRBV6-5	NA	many	TGTGCCAGCAGTTACTCTGGGGCGCTGGATGAAAAACTGTTTTTT	CASSYSGALDEKLFF
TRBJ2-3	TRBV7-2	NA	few	TGTGCCAGCAGCTTTAGAGGGGGGACTGGGGCAGATACGCAGTATTTT	CASSFRGGTGADTQYF
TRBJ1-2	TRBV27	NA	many	TGTGCCAGCGGTTCCGGGGGAAGGGGGACTAACTATGGCTACACCTTC	CASGSGGRGTNYGYTF
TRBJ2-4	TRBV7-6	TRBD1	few	TGTGCCAGCAGCCCTGGACAGGGTAAAGACATTCAGTACTTC	CASSPGQGKDIQYF
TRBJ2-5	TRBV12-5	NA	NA	TGTGCTAGTGGTTATGTCGGAGACACCCAGTACTTC	CASGYVGDTQYF
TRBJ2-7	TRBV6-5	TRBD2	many	TGTGCCAGCAGTCCCGGGACTAGCGGATCCTACGAGCAGTACTTC	CASSPGTSGSYEQYF
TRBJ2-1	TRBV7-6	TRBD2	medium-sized	TGTGCCAGCAGCTCCCCCCAAGCGGGGTCCTACAATGAGCAGTTCTTC	CASSSPQAGSYNEQFF
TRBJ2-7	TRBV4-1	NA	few	TGCGCCAGCAGCCCACGGGACTCCTACTCCTACGAGCAGTACTTC	CASSPRDSYSYEQYF
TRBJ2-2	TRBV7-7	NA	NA	TGTGCCAGCAGCCGTAATCAGGGGCCGGGCACCGGGGAGCTGTTTTTT	CASSRNQGPGTGELFF
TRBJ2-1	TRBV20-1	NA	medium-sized	TGCAGTGCTAGAGATCGTTATAGGCTCGGCAATGAGCAGTTCTTC	CSARDRYRLGNEQFF
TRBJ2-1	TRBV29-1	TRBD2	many	TGCAGCGTGACCCTTGGACTAGCTAACAATGAGCAGTTCTTC	CSVTLGLANNEQFF
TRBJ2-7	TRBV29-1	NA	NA	TGCAGCGTTGAAGTGCGGGAAGGAGGATGGGAGCAGTACTTC	CSVEVREGGWEQYF
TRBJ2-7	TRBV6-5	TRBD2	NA	TGTGCCAGCAGTTCGGGACTAGCGGGATGGTCCCACGAGCAGTACTTC	CASSSGLAGWSHEQYF
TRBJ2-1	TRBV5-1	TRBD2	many	TGCGCCAGCAGCTTGATAGGGACTAGCTGGACGTCCTACAATGAGCAGTTCTTC	CASSLIGTSWTSYNEQFF
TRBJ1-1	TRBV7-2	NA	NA	TGTGCCAGCAGCCCAGGGCACTGGACTGAAGCTCTCTTT	CASSPGHWTEALF
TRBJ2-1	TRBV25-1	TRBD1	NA	TGTGCCAGCAGTGAAGGACAGGGGGTCTATAAGCAGTTCTTC	CASSEGQGVYKQFF
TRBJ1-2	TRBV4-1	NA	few	TGCGCCAGCAGCCAAGTAGGGGTGACTTATGGCTACACCTTC	CASSQVGVTYGYTF
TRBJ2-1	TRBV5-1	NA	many	TGCGCCAGCAGCAGGTCGTTTTCTAACAATGAGCAGTTCTTC	CASSRSFSNNEQFF
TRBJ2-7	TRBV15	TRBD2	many	TGTGCCACCAGCAGAGATGGTAGCGGGATTTCGTACGAGCAGTACTTC	CATSRDGSGISYEQYF
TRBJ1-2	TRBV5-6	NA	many	TGTGCCAGCAGCTTGGGAGGGGACTATGGCTACACCTTC	CASSLGGDYGYTF
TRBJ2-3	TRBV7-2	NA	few	TGTGCCAGCAGCTTAGAAGGGAGACCGAATACGCAGTATTTT	CASSLEGRPNTQYF
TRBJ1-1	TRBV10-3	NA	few	TGTGCCATCAGTGAAGTGAACACTGAAGCTTTCTTT	CAISEVNTEAFF
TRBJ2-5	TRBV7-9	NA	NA	TGTGCCAGCAGCTTAGGAGCGGAACAAGAGACCCAGTACTTC	CASSLGAEQETQYF
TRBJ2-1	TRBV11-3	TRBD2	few	TGTGCCAGCAGCATGACTAGCGGGAGGGCCATCTACAATGAGCAGTTCTTC	CASSMTSGRAIYNEQFF
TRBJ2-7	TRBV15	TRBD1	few	TGTGCCACCAGCAGAGACGACAGGGTGGCGGGCGAGCAGTACTTC	CATSRDDRVAGEQYF
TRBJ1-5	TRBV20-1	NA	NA	TGCAGTGCTAGGGATTTGAATCAGCCCCAGCATTTT	CSARDLNQPQHF
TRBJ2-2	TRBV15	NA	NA	TGTGCCACCAGCAGACTAATCGCAGAGACAAGAAACACCGGGGAGCTGTTTTTT	CATSRLIAETRNTGELFF
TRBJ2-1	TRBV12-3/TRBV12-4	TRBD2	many	TGTGCCAGCGGAAGGGGACTAGCGGGAGGCAATGAGCAGTTCTTC	CASGRGLAGGNEQFF
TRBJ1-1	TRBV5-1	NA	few	TGCGCCAGCAGCTCGGTCCTGAACACTGAAGCTTTCTTT	CASSSVLNTEAFF
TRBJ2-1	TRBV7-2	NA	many	TGTGCCAGCAGCTTAGCTCTATCCGGGAGTGTCTACAATGAGCAGTTCTTC	CASSLALSGSVYNEQFF
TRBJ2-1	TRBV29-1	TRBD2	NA	TGCAGCGTTGGGGGACTAGCGTCCTACAATGAGCAGTTCTTC	CSVGGLASYNEQFF
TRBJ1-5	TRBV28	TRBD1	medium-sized	TGTGCCAGCAGGGGACAGATTAGCAATCAGCCCCAGCATTTT	CASRGQISNQPQHF
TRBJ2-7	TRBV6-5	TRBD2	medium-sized	TGTGCCAGTTACAGCGGGAGACTTAGCAACGAGCAGTACTTC	CASYSGRLSNEQYF
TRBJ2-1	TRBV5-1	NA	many	TGCGCCAGCAGCTTGGTTAGCGTGGGCTCCTACAATGAGCAGTTCTTC	CASSLVSVGSYNEQFF
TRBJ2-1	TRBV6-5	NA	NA	TGTGCCAGCAGTCCCCGGGGTCGGGCCGATGAGCAGTTCTTC	CASSPRGRADEQFF
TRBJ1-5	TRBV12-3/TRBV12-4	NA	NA	TGTGCCAGCAGTTTAGAGGGCAGCCGGAATCAGCCCCAGCATTTT	CASSLEGSRNQPQHF
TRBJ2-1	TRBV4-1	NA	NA	TGCGCCAGCTGTCCGGGAGTTGACTACAATGAGCAGTTCTTC	CASCPGVDYNEQFF
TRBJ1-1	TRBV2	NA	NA	TGTGCCAGCAGTGGTCTGGGGGTGAACACTGAAGCTTTCTTT	CASSGLGVNTEAFF
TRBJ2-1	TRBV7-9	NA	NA	TGTGCCAGCGCACGGGCAGGGGTATACAATGAGCAGCTCTTC	CASARAGVYNEQLF
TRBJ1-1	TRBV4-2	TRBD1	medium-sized	TGTGCCAGCAGCCAAGAAAGGACGGACAGGGCCACTGAAGCTTTCTTT	CASSQERTDRATEAFF
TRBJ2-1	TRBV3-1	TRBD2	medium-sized	TGTGCCAGCAGCCATCGCGGTCTAGCGGGCAATGAGCAGTTCTTC	CASSHRGLAGNEQFF
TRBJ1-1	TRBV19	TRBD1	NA	TGTGCCAGTAGGCTATTGGGACAGACGGTGGCTCTCTTT	CASRLLGQTVALF
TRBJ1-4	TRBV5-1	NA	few	TGCGCCAGCAGGATGACAGGAGGAAGCGAAAAACTGTTTTTT	CASRMTGGSEKLFF
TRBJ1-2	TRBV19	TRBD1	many	TGTGCCAGCAGACCCCCGGGACAGAGAACTTATGGCTACACCTTC	CASRPPGQRTYGYTF
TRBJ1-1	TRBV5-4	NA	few	TGTGCCAGCAGCAGCCTGGATGCGGGCACTGAAGCTTTCTTT	CASSSLDAGTEAFF
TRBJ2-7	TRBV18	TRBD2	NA	TGTGCCAGCTCACCAGGGGGACTAGCGGACTCCTTAGTCTCCTACGAGCAGTACTTC	CASSPGGLADSLVSYEQYF
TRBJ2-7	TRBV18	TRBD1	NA	TGTGCCAGCTCACCACTGGGACAGGGAACCTACGAGCAGTACTTC	CASSPLGQGTYEQYF
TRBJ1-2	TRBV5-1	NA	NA	TGCGCTAGCAGCTTGGAGGGCAGGACCGTCAGAAACTACACCTTC	CASSLEGRTVRNYTF
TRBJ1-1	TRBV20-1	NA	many	TGCAGTGCCGAGGGCCCCCAGGGATTGAACACTGAAGCTTTCTTT	CSAEGPQGLNTEAFF
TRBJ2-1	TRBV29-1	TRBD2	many	TGCAGCGGGGGGGGACTAGCGGTTAATGAGCAGTTCTTC	CSGGGLAVNEQFF
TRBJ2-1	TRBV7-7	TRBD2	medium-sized	TGTGCCAGCAGCTTGACTAGCGGGGCCTACAATGAGCAGTTCTTC	CASSLTSGAYNEQFF
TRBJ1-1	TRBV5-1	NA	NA	TGCGCCAGCGGCCTAGCGGGAAGTGAAGCTTTCTTT	CASGLAGSEAFF
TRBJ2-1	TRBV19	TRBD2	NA	TGTGCCAGTAGTATGGGACTAGCGGGGGCGGGCTCCTACAATGAGCAGTTCTTC	CASSMGLAGAGSYNEQFF
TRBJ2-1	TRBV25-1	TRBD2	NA	TGTGCCAGCAGTCCGGGACTAGCGGGAGTTTTGGGCAATGAGCAGTTCTTC	CASSPGLAGVLGNEQFF